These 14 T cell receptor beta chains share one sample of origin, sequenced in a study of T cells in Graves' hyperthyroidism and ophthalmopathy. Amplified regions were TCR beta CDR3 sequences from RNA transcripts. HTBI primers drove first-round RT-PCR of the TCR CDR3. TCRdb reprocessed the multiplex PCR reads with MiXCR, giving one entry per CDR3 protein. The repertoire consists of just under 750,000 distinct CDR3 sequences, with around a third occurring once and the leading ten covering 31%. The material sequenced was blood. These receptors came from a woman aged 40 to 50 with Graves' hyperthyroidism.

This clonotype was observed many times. CDR3 sequence: CASSEIGDSYEQYF. In DNA form, the CDR3 reads TGTGCCAGCAGTGAAATTGGGGATAGCTACGAGCAGTACTTC. The chain has TRBV6-1 and TRBJ2-7; D not resolved. Trimming removed 2 bases at V and 3 bases at J, with 11 bases between. In germline, CDR1 is MNHNS, CDR2 SASEGT. The CDR3 has 14 amino acids.

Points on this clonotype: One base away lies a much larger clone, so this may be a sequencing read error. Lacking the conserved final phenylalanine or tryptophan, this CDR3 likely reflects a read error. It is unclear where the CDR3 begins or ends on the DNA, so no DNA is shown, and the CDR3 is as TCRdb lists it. CDR3 loop: CASSVEGTE. J is TRBJ2-7 and V is TRBV9; the tabulated D call, TRBD1, remains unverified against the DNA. The germline gives CDR1 SGDLS, CDR2 YYNGEE. Termini included, the CDR3 measures 9 amino acids.

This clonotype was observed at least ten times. The CDR3 DNA reads as TGTGCCAGCAGCTTGGGGGACAGTGGCGTTCAGCCCCAGCATTTT. Encoded protein: CASSLGDSGVQPQHF. V usage is TRBV7-9 and J usage is TRBJ1-5, with TRBD1 matching 7 bases. The CDR3 is 15 amino acids. V lost 3 bases to trimming and J lost 6 bases; unmatched junction nucleotides: 8. CDR1 and CDR2 from the germline V gene are SEHNR and FQNEAQ (reference sequence).

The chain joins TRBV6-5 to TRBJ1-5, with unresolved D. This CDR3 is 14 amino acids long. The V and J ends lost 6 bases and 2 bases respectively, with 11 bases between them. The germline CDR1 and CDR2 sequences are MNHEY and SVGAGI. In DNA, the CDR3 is TGTGCCAGCAGACCAGATCATGGCAATCAGCCCCAGCATTTT. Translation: CASRPDHGNQPQHF.

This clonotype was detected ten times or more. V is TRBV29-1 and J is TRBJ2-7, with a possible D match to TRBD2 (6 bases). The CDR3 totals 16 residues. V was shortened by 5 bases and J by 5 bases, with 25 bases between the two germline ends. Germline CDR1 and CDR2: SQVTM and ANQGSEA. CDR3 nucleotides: TGCAGCGTTTGGTGCAGGCGGTCTAGCGCTATCAACGAGCAGTACTTC. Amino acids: CSVWCRRSSAINEQYF.

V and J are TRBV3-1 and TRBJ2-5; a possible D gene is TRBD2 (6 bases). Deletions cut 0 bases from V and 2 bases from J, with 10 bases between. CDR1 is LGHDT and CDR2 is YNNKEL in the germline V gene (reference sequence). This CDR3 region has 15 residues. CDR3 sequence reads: CASSQDVRGQETQYF. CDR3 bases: TGTGCCAGCAGCCAAGATGTGCGGGGTCAAGAGACCCAGTACTTC.

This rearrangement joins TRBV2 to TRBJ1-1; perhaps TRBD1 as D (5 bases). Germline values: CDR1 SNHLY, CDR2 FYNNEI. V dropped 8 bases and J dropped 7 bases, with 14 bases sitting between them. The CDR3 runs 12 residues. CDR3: CASQGGRDEAFF. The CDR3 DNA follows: TGTGCCAGCCAGGGCGGGCGGGATGAAGCTTTCTTT.

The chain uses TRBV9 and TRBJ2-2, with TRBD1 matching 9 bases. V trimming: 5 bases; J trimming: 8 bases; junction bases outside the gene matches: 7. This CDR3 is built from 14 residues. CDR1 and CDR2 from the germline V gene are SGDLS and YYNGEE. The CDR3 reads CASSPGQGLGELFF. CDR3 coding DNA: TGTGCCAGCAGTCCGGGACAGGGATTGGGGGAGCTGTTTTTT.

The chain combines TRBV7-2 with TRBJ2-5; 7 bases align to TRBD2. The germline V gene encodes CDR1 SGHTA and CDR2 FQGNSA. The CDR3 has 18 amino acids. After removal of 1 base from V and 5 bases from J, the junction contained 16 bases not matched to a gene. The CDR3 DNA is TGTGCCAGCAGCTTAGGATCGGGCGGGAGTGGGGTTTGGGAGACCCAGTACTTC. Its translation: CASSLGSGGSGVWETQYF.

DNA for the CDR3: TGCAGCGTTGTGTGGGGAAACAGGGGAGCTAAAGAGACCCAGTACTTC. The encoded protein is CSVVWGNRGAKETQYF. This sequence joins TRBV29-1 and TRBJ2-5, with TRBD1 matching over 7 bases. The CDR3 runs 16 residues. Germline V CDR1 and CDR2: SQVTM, ANQGSEA. V was clipped by 4 bases and J by 3 bases; unmatched bases: 14.

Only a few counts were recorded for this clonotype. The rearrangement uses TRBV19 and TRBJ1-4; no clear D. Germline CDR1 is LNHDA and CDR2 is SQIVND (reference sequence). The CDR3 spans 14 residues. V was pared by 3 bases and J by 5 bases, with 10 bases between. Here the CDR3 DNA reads TGTGCCAGTAGTATTGGAGGAGGCAATGAAAAACTGTTTTTT. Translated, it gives CASSIGGGNEKLFF. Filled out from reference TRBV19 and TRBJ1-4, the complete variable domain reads DGGITQSPKYLFRKEGQNVTLSCEQNLNHDAMYWYRQDPGQGLRLIYYSQIVNDFQKGDIAEGYSVSREKKESFPLTVTSAQKNPTAFYLCASSIGGGNEKLFFGSGTQLSVL.

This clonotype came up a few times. CDR3 residues: CASSQGASGGRETQYF. The CDR3 coding sequence is TGCGCCAGCAGCCAAGGTGCTAGCGGGGGACGGGAGACCCAGTACTTC. This chain uses TRBV4-3 with TRBJ2-5; 10 bases align to TRBD2. V was clipped by 1 base and J by 5 bases; unmatched bases: 7. The CDR3 totals 16 residues. Germline V lookup: CDR1 LGHNA, CDR2 YSLEER.

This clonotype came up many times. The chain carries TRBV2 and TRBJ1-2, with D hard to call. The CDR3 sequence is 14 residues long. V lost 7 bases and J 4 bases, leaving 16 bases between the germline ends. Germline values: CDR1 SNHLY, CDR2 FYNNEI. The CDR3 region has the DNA TGTGCCAGCAACAAGATATTAGGTTCCTATGGCTACACCTTC. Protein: CASNKILGSYGYTF.

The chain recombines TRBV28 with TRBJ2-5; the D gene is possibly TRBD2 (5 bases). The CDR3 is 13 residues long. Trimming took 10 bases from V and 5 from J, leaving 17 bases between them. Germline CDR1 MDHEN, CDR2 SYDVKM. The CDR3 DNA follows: TGTGCCACCCAAGACGGGAACGGGGAGACCCAGTACTTC. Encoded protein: CATQDGNGETQYF.